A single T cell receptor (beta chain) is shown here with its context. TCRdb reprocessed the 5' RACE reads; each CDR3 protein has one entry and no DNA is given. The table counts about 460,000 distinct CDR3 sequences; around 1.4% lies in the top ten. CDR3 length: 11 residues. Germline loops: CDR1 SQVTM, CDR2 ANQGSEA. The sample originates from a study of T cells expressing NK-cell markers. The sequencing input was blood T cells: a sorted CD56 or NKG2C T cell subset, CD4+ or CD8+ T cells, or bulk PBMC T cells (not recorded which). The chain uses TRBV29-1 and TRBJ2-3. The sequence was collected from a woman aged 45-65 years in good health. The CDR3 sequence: CSVESPDTQYF.